These 9 T cell receptor beta chains were sequenced from one sample in a study of blood T cell repertoires in COVID-19. Using immunoSEQ multiplex PCR, the repertoire was profiled, and TCRdb retains in-frame clones only, with some absent. The sample yields hundreds of thousands of clones, about nine tenths seen once. The sequenced material came from peripheral blood. These receptors all come from a woman aged 25 to 39 with active or convalescent COVID-19.

The chain links TRBV5-1 to TRBJ1-1; the D is unclear. Trimming left V 4 bases short and J 1 base short, with 11 bases between. This CDR3 contains 14 residues. Germline V gives CDR1 SGHRS, CDR2 YFSETQ. The CDR3 nucleotides read TGCGCCAGCAGCCACGGGGATGAGAACACTGAAGCTTTCTTT. Residues: CASSHGDENTEAFF.

V and J are TRBV5-6 and TRBJ2-7; possible D gene TRBD2, 5 bases. The CDR3 consists of 12 residues. The germline CDR1 and CDR2 sequences are SGHDT and YYEEEE. Trimming cost V 5 bases and J 5 bases, with 11 bases left between them. In DNA form, the CDR3 reads TGTGCCAGCAGTTCACTAGGAAACGAGCAGTACTTC. Translated: CASSSLGNEQYF.

This clone was counted between two and nine times. This chain connects TRBV10-2 to TRBJ2-1, with a weak D call TRBD1 (5 bases). The ends were cut back, 3 bases at V and 0 bases at J, with 12 bases in the middle. The germline CDR1 and CDR2 sequences are WSHSY and SAAADI. The CDR3 length is 16 residues. Here the CDR3 DNA reads TGCGCCAGCAGTGATGTGGGGCGGAGCTCCTACAATGAGCAGTTCTTC. It translates to CASSDVGRSSYNEQFF.

This chain connects TRBV18 to TRBJ1-2; 7 bases map to TRBD1. The junction had 9 bases not matched to a gene; V was cut back by 0 bases and J by 5 bases. CDR3 size: 16 residues. Germline values: CDR1 KGHSH, CDR2 LQKENI. CDR3: CASSPPDRDPHYGYTF. The CDR3 coding sequence is TGTGCCAGCTCACCACCTGACAGGGACCCTCATTATGGCTACACCTTC.

This rearrangement joins TRBV5-1 to TRBJ2-6; 8 nucleotides align to TRBD1. J was trimmed by 4 bases and V by 8 bases; bases with no gene match: 11. The germline V gene encodes CDR1 SGHRS and CDR2 YFSETQ. This CDR3 is built from 16 residues. CDR3 bases: TGCGCCAGTACCGGGCAGGGGGCGCCGGGGGCCAACGTCCTGACTTTC. Its protein is CASTGQGAPGANVLTF.

This chain links TRBV5-1 with TRBJ2-7; D might be TRBD2 (6 bases). The germline V and J ends were trimmed by 4 bases and 0 bases, with 14 bases remaining between them. Germline V gene lookup returns CDR1 SGHRS and CDR2 YFSETQ. The CDR3 consists of 15 residues. This chain's CDR3 is CASSPLPGDSYEQYF. CDR3 sequence (DNA): TGCGCCAGCAGCCCGCTCCCGGGGGACTCCTACGAGCAGTACTTC. The whole variable domain, remainder taken from reference TRBV5-1 and TRBJ2-7, is KAGVTQTPRYLIKTRGQQVTLSCSPISGHRSVSWYQQTPGQGLQFLFEYFSETQRNKGNFPGRFSGRQFSNSRSEMNVSTLELGDSALYLCASSPLPGDSYEQYFGPGTRLTVT.

The CDR3 region has the DNA TGTGCCAGTAGTCCGGGACAGGGTGTGAACACTGAAGCTTTCTTT. Encoded protein: CASSPGQGVNTEAFF. This chain uses TRBV19 with TRBJ1-1; 9 nucleotides match TRBD1. The CDR3 spans 15 residues. Germline loops: CDR1 LNHDA, CDR2 SQIVND (reference sequence). Trimming at V came to 5 bases and at J to 0 bases, leaving 4 bases not matched to a gene.

Details on this clone: Because the CDR3's place on the DNA is in doubt, the DNA is left out and the CDR3 is given as listed by TCRdb. This sequence joins TRBV21-1 and TRBJ1-6; TRBD1 reflects the table's D call only, with no check against the DNA. TRBV21-1 is tagged as a pseudogene. The CDR3 has 19 residues if both end residues are counted. CDR3 in amino acids: CASSWGQGAFECLNSPLHF.

The chain employs TRBV7-8 and TRBJ2-5; no clear D. V lost 5 bases to trimming and J lost 4 bases, with 17 bases between them. CDR3 length equals 15 residues. Germline V CDR1 and CDR2: SGHVS, FQNEAQ. The CDR3 nucleotides are TGTGCCAGCAGCCGAGTTCTACCACCATCAGAGACCCAGTACTTC. Protein sequence: CASSRVLPPSETQYF.